This entry is about one T cell receptor (beta chain). The data derive from a study of spatial heterogeneity in lung cancer. TCRdb processed the 5' RACE reads anew with MiXCR; each CDR3 protein has one entry. The data show about 120,000 distinct CDR3 sequences, about 12% seen once. Time point specified: blood at routine non-recurrence follow-up after resection. Whole RNA from tumor, nontumor lung or frozen PBMC was sequenced unsorted. Trimming cost V 3 bases and J 8 bases, with 20 bases left between them. The germline gives CDR1 MGHRA, CDR2 YSYEKL. CDR3 length: 16 amino acids. This TCR was sampled from a male donor with early-stage non-small cell lung cancer. Sequencing used PBMCs, obtained at follow-up. The rearrangement uses TRBV4-1 and TRBJ2-1; D may match TRBD1 or TRBD2 (6 bases each). Here the CDR3 reads CASSHASGGVFDEQFF. CDR3 in DNA: TGCGCCAGCAGCCATGCCTCCGGGGGCGTTTTCGATGAGCAGTTCTTC.